This TCR beta chain comes out of a study of blood T cell repertoires in COVID-19 (dated by TCRdb to 2020 to 2022). About the full investigation: Collaborator samples came from the United States, Italy and Spain and covered acute and convalescent phases of COVID-19. Where available, HLA class I and class II types were taken from metadata supplied by the sample provider and were not determined by assay-based typing. The material from the prospective study consisted of cDNA or gDNA derived from T cells, B-cell-depleted T cells, or PBMCs. A freely available public database, intended as a resource for researchers studying the immune response to SARS-CoV-2, is where the repertoires were released. Samples came from the ongoing ImmuneRACE study (first 160 participants) plus 1,254 subjects from 6 global collaborators. The dataset comprised deeply sampled blood TCRbeta repertoires from subjects exposed to, actively infected with, or recovered from COVID-19. Sample metadata almost always included a de-identified subject ID, COVID-19 status, age in years and sex.

Via the germline V gene (reference sequence), CDR1 is LNHDA and CDR2 SQIVND. The CDR3, from cysteine to phenylalanine, totals 16 residues. Just the 48-base CDR3 DNA is kept, in frame starting at base 1. Trimming costs V 1 base and J 0 bases, and their ends lie 12 bases apart. Participants in the prospective study were enrolled through a virtual design, were aged about 18 to 100 years, and lived in roughly 24 United States geographic areas. Cohort assignment in the prospective study relied on participant-reported clinical history from a screening survey and a study questionnaire. For ImmuneRACE Cohort 3, a participant was defined as recovered based on two consecutive negative NP/OP PCR tests, clearance by a healthcare professional, or resolution of symptoms. In the prospective study, mobile phlebotomists collected whole blood, serum and a nasopharyngeal or oropharyngeal swab from each participant. Additional blood draws and questionnaires over a 2-month period could optionally be provided by prospective study participants. Before DNA extraction, prospective study blood samples were shipped either frozen or at room temperature.

A word on this clone: Its antigen remains unidentified. The sample holds no much larger clone one base away, and base qualities are not on file.

TCRbeta CDR3 regions were amplified from genomic DNA using the immunoSEQ Assay, a bias-controlled multiplex PCR. As for the authors' bioinformatics: The number of nucleated cells in each sample was estimated by amplification of reference gene primers within the assay. To quantify the absolute abundance of each unique TCRbeta CDR3 rearrangement, sequence reads were collapsed and filtered. For each sample, productive Simpson clonality was calculated by taking the square root of Simpson's diversity index across productive rearrangements. Drawn from immuneACCESS, this table holds only the in-frame rearrangements with V and J called that TCRdb kept. Clones are partly lost; checked studies trace under half to an unresolved V gene and leave the rest unexplained. The V and J calls and clone size were taken over from that table, and D and trimming were inferred from the DNA. The sample table lists 300,000 to 350,000 clones, roughly 87% of them with a count of one. The ten largest clones capture approximately 0.99% of the sample.

Results the study describes overall, beyond this receptor: The amount of clinical and demographic metadata varied by source and participant and was provided uncurated.

What was sequenced was PBMCs or T cells enriched from blood (not recorded which). The origin of this receptor is a woman in her twenties or thirties who had recovered from COVID-19. The rearranged chain carries TRBV19 and TRBJ1-1; a confident D gene designation cannot be given. Here is the DNA: TGTGCCAGTAGTATAGGGGTGCGGGAAATGAACACTGAAGCTTTCTTT. Its protein is CASSIGVREMNTEAFF.